Each of the 7 T cell receptor beta chains below was sequenced from the same sample in a study of blood T cell repertoires in COVID-19. Assay used: immunoSEQ multiplex PCR; TCRdb lists only in-frame clones, some missing. The table has 300,000 to 450,000 clones, more than 70% seen once; the top ten hold 2.3%. The source material was peripheral blood. Receptor source: a woman aged 55-70 years with COVID-19, enrolled during active disease.

CDR3 bases: TGTGCCACCTTCGGACAGAATGCCTGGGAGCTGTTTTTT. Residues: CATFGQNAWELFF. The genes are TRBV28 and TRBJ2-2, with TRBD1 as a possible D gene (6 bases). The germline gives CDR1 MDHEN, CDR2 SYDVKM. This CDR3 region has 13 residues. Trimming left V 10 bases short and J 9 bases short, with 18 bases between.

This chain links TRBV9 with TRBJ1-5; 7 bases agree with TRBD1. CDR1 is SGDLS and CDR2 is YYNGEE in the germline V gene. The CDR3 sequence is 15 residues long. After removal of 0 bases from V and 15 bases from J, the junction contained 15 bases not matched to a gene. CDR3 loop: CASSVDGRVGTVMHF. In nucleotides, the CDR3 is TGTGCCAGCAGCGTAGATGGAAGGGTAGGGACAGTTATGCATTTT. The variable domain in full, completed from reference TRBV9 and TRBJ1-5, reads DSGVTQTPKHLITATGQRVTLRCSPRSGDLSVYWYQQSLDQGLQFLIQYYNGEERAKGNILERFSAQQFPDLHSELNLSSLELGDSALYFCASSVDGRVGTVMHFGDGTRLSIL.

Only a few counts were recorded for this clone. CDR3 residues: CASSYGTAETAYEQYF. DNA of the CDR3: TGCGCCAGCAGCTATGGGACAGCCGAAACGGCCTACGAGCAGTACTTC. V gene TRBV5-1 combines with J gene TRBJ2-7; 7 bases align to TRBD1. Unmatched junction bases numbered 11, after V lost 3 bases and J lost 2 bases. The CDR3 has 16 amino acids. Germline CDR1 and CDR2: SGHRS and YFSETQ.

This rearrangement joins TRBV29-1 to TRBJ1-2; 7 bases fit TRBD1. V dropped 7 bases and J dropped 1; count of bases not matched to a gene: 9. CDR1 SQVTM and CDR2 ANQGSEA come from the germline V gene. The CDR3 is 14 amino acids. CDR3 bases: TGCAGCGCCTCCGAGGGGGCCGGTAACTATGGCTACACCTTC. Translated: CSASEGAGNYGYTF.

The chain combines TRBV5-1 with TRBJ1-3, with TRBD1 identical over 9 bases. After removal of 4 bases from V and 11 bases from J, the junction contained 16 bases not matched to a gene. The CDR3 runs to 16 residues. CDR1 and CDR2 from the germline V gene are SGHRS and YFSETQ. CDR3 protein: CASSSRVGTGYRSIYF. The CDR3 DNA is TGCGCCAGCAGCAGTAGGGTCGGGACAGGGTATCGTTCCATATATTTT.

With regard to this clone: A read error may explain this, as a much larger clone is one base away. Other nucleotide sequences in the sample specify the same CDR3. V is TRBV9 and J is TRBJ1-1; D unclear. The germline V gene has CDR1 SGDLS and CDR2 YYNGEE. The CDR3 is made up of 13 amino acids. The germline V and J ends were trimmed by 4 bases and 1 base, with 8 bases remaining between them. The DNA of the CDR3 is TGTGCCAGCAGCTCTACGGGGAACACTGAAGCTTTCTTT. It translates to CASSSTGNTEAFF.

The chain uses TRBV3-1 (or the pseudogene TRBV3-2) and TRBJ2-7, with D possibly TRBD1 on 5 matching bases. V was cut by 6 bases and J by 3 bases, with 18 bases left in between. Germline CDR1 is LGHDT and CDR2 is YNNKEL (reference sequence). This CDR3 spans 15 amino acids. The CDR3 here is CASSPKGQFSYEQYF. Written as DNA, the CDR3 is TGTGCCAGCAGTCCAAAGGGGCAGTTTAGCTACGAGCAGTACTTC.